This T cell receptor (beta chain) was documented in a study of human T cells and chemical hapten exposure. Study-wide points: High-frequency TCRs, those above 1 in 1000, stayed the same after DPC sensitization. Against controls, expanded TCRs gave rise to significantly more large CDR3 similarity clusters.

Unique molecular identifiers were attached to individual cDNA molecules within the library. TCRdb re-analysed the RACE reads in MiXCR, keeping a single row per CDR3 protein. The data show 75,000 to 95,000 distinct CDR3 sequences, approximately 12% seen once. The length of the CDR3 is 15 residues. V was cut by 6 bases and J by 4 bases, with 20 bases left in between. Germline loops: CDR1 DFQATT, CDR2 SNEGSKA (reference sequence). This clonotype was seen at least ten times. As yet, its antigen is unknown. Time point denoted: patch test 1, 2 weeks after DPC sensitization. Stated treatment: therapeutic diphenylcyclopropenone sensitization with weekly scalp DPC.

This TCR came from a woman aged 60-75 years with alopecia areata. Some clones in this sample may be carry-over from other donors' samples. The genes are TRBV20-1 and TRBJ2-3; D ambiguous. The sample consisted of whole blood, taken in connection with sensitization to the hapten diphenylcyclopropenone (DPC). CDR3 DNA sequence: TGCAGTGCCGAGGAAGGGTTGGTCCGGCCAGATACGCAGTATTTT. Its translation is CSAEEGLVRPDTQYF.